This TCR beta chain derives from a study of beta chain features in type 1 diabetes. General study points: Shortening of TCRB CDR3s, moderate but significant, appeared in all four CD4+ subsets of Type 1 diabetes patients. A potential influence of HLA type upon TCRB rearrangement remained unresolved herein. Possible PCR preference for shorter templates applied equally to patients and controls.

Reverse transcription of all isolated RNA meant that expressed TCRB transcripts were sequenced. Assay: immunoSEQ multiplex PCR; the TCRdb copy retains only in-frame clones and omits some. This table holds some 290,000 clones, around 24% found once. This clone was counted between two and nine times. Its antigen is not known. CDR3 length: 15 residues. Germline V lookup: CDR1 MDHEN, CDR2 SYDVKM. The trim removed 0 bases at V and 5 bases at J, leaving 4 bases unmatched. This TCR derives from a woman aged 25 to 45 with type 1 diabetes. The sample comprised naive CD4+ T cells from blood. The chain recombines TRBV28 with TRBJ2-7, with 10 nucleotides matching TRBD1. The CDR3 DNA sequence: TGTGCCAGCAGTTTATGGGGACAGGGGAGCCACGAGCAGTACTTC. Translation gives CASSLWGQGSHEQYF.